This T cell receptor (beta chain) was profiled in a study of blood T cell repertoires in COVID-19. Study-level information: Donors in the United States, Italy and Spain gave samples during acute or convalescent COVID-19.

The repertoire was sequenced with immunoSEQ multiplex PCR; TCRdb's copy has only in-frame clones and lacks some. Among 150,000 to 180,000 clones listed, approximately 78% were seen once. V lost 4 bases and J lost 7; bases outside the gene matches: 7. The CDR3 loop spans 15 amino acids. Germline loops: CDR1 SNHLY, CDR2 FYNNEI. The chain uses TRBV2 and TRBJ2-2; 9 bases are a match to TRBD1. This clonotype was sampled from an older man with acute or convalescent COVID-19. Specimen: peripheral blood. DNA of the CDR3: TGTGCCAGCAGTGTTAGGACAGGGGAGGTCGGGGAGCTGTTTTTT. Amino acid sequence: CASSVRTGEVGELFF.